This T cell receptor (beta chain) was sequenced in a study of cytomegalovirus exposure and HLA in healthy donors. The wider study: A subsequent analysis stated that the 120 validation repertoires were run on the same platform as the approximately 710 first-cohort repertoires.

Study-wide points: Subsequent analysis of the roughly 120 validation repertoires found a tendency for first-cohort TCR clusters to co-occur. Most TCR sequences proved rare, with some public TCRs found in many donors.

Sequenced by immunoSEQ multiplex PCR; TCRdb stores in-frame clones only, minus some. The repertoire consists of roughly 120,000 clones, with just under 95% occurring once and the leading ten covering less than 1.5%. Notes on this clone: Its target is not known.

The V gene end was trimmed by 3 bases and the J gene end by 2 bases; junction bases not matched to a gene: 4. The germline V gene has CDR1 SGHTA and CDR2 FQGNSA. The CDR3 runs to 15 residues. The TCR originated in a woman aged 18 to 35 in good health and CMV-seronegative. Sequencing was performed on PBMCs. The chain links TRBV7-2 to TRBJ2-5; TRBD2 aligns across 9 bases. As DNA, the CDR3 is TGTGCCAGCAGCTTTGGTAGCGGGAGACAAGAGACCCAGTACTTC. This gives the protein CASSFGSGRQETQYF.